This T cell receptor (beta chain) was captured by sequencing in a study of graft-versus-host responses after intestinal transplantation (dated by TCRdb to the early 2020s). A note on the overall study: The transplants that recipients received were multivisceral, liver-intestinal, or isolated intestinal. After intestinal transplantation, graft-versus-host and host-versus-graft alloreactive T cell clones were followed in the graft, circulation and bone marrow using bulk TCR-beta CDR3 sequencing. A peak of at least 4% donor T cells among recipient peripheral blood mononuclear cells was the definition used for donor T cell macrochimerism. Of the roughly 26 intestinal transplant recipients enrolled in the cohort, one of whom was a retransplant, a few patients without pretransplant specimens were excluded. All recipients received anti-thymocyte globulin induction followed by maintenance tacrolimus and steroids for roughly 3 years. To identify alloreactive clones, pre-transplant mixed lymphocyte reaction products were sequenced and then compared with unstimulated pre-transplant donor and recipient T cells. Rather than going through the commercial service, samples from a few later patients were sequenced in-house on an Illumina MiSeq and processed with MiXCR. On the study overall, not on this receptor specifically: GvH clones were found in recipient bone marrow, and some of the GvH clones appeared earlier in ileal mucosa or blood, which is consistent with an intestinal mucosal origin. The relatively low number and heterogeneity of intestinal transplant patients limited the conclusions. In the allografts of patients with donor T cell macrochimerism, GvH to HvG T cell clonal ratios were high. Peak levels of circulating GvH clones were associated with declines in HvG clones early after transplant.

Between the V and J ends, shortened by 0 bases and 1 base respectively, the junction contains 9 bases. The CDR3 goes from the cysteine to the phenylalanine over 15 residues. This entry keeps only the CDR3 DNA: 45 bases, framed from base 1. Looking up the germline V gene (reference sequence) yields CDR1 SGHNT and CDR2 YYREEE. To note about this clone: The clone's antigen remains unknown. Base qualities are missing; no much larger clone stands one base away.

In the first month after transplant, blood samples were collected up to 4 times, and after that at least monthly when available. The library relied on the immunoSEQ multiplex PCR assay. For most patients, genomic DNA was subjected to high-throughput TCR-beta CDR3 sequencing by Adaptive Biotechnologies. In the original analysis: TCR sequencing data for more than 15 patients were retrieved from Adaptive's ImmunoSEQ software; a few other patients were processed with MiXCR and VDJtools. Because the origin of CDR3 nucleotide sequences shared between donor and recipient could not be assigned, those sequences were removed. At least 2-fold expansion over unstimulated cells and a minimum CFSE-low frequency of 0.002% (template counts) or 0.001% (read counts) were required for clones to be classified as alloreactive. Clones detected in sequenced pre-transplant spleen, lymph node, or MLR CFSE-low populations of the donor or recipient were defined as mappable. The cumulative frequency of alloreactive clones was calculated as a percentage of all sequences, weighted by copy number. TCRdb holds this immuneACCESS table with in-frame rearrangements only. Some clones are missing; in checked studies, unresolved V genes explain under half, and the rest has no known cause. Clonal size and the V and J genes are those of that table, whereas D and trimming came from the DNA. This sample lists 95,000 or so clones; more than 80% were detected once. The leading ten clones occupy approximately 16% of the sample.

The material was PBMCs, obtained 453 days after intestinal transplant. Recombination connected TRBV5-4 to TRBJ2-3; matching of 5 bases hints at TRBD2 as the D gene. The TCR originated in a human patient who received an intestinal transplant, so some T cells may come from the graft donor. The CDR3 amino acid sequence is: CASSLGRGRTDTQYF. The DNA sequence follows: TGTGCCAGCAGCTTGGGACGGGGTCGCACAGATACGCAGTATTTT. When the CDR3 is completed using the reference TRBV5-4 and TRBJ2-3 genes on either side, the full variable domain is ETGVTQSPTHLIKTRGQQVTLRCSSQSGHNTVSWYQQALGQGPQFIFQYYREEENGRGNFPPRFSGLQFPNYSSELNVNALELDDSALYLCASSLGRGRTDTQYFGPGTRLTVL.